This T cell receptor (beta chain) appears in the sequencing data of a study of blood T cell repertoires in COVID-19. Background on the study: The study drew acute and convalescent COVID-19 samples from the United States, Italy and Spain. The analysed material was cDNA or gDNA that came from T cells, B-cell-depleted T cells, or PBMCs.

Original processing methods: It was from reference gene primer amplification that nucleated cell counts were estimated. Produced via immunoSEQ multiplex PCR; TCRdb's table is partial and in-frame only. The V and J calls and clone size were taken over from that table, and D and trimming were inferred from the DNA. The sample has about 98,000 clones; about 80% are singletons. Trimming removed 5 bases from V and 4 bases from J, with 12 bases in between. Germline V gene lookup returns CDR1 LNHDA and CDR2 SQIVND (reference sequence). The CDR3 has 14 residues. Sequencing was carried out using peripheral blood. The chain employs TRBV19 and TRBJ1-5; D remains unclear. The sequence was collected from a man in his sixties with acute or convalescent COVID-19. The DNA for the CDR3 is TGTGCCAGTAGTTTGGACGGGAGGAATCAGCCCCAGCATTTT. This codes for CASSLDGRNQPQHF.